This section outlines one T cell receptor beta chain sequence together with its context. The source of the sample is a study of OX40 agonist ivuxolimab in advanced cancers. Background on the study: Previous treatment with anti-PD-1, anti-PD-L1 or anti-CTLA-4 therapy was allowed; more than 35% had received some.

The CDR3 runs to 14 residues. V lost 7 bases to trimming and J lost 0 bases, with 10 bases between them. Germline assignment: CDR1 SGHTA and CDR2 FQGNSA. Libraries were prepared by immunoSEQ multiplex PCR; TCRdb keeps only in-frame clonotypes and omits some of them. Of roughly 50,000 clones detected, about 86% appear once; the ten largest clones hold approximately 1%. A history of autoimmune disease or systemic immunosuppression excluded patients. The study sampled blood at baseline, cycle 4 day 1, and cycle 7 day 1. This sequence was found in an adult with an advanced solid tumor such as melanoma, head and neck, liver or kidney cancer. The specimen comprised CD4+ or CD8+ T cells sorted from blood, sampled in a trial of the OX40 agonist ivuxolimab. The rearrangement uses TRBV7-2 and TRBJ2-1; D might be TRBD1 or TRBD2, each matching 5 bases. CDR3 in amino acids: CASTEGSSYNEQFF. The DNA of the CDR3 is TGTGCCAGCACTGAGGGGAGCTCCTACAATGAGCAGTTCTTC.